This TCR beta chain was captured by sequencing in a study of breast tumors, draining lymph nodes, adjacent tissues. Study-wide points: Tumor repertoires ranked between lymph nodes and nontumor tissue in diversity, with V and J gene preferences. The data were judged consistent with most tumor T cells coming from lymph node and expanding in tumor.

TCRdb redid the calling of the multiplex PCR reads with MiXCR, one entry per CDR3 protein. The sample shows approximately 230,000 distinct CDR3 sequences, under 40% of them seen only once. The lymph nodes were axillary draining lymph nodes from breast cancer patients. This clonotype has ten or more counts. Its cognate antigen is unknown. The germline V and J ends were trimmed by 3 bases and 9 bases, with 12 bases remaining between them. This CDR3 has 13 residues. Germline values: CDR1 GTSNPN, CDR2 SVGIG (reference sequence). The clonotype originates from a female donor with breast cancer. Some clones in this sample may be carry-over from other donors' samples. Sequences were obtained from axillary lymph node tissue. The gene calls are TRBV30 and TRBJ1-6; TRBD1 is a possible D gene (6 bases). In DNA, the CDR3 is TGTGCCTGGAGGCGCCCAGGGGTTTCACCCCTCCACTTT. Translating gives CAWRRPGVSPLHF.